This TCR beta chain came from a study of long-term antiretroviral therapy in people with HIV. On the study more broadly: Some samples came about a decade before the 2015 immediate-ART recommendation, and these were the earliest. Findings of the study overall: In HIV, the repertoires covered a tighter span of CDR3 lengths than in controls. Clones expanded before ART dominated the repertoire at all time points.

Researchers report immunoSEQ v3.0 was run at survey level. Using immunoSEQ multiplex PCR, the repertoire was profiled, and TCRdb retains in-frame clones only, with some absent. This table holds more than 25,000 clones, less than 90% found once. Inclusion required at least two post-ART and at least one pre-ART PBMC samples. Germline CDR1 reads MNHNS; CDR2 reads SASEGT. Losses at the gene ends were 6 bases for V and 10 bases for J; bases not matched to a gene: 9. This CDR3 contains 14 residues. On this clone itself: Its specificity is unknown.

The chain joins TRBV6-1 to TRBJ1-6; TRBD1 aligns across 7 bases. This sample comprised unsorted PBMCs, obtained 2 years after starting antiretroviral therapy. The receptor was isolated from a man in his fifties or sixties with HIV. The CDR3 bases are TGTGCCAGCAGACCGACAGGGTCTGCGTCACCCCTCCACTTT. It is translated as CASRPTGSASPLHF.